A selection of T cell receptor beta chains follows, all from one sample in a study of Ad26.COV2.S vaccination and SARS-CoV-2 variants. Method: immunoSEQ multiplex PCR; TCRdb's copy keeps in-frame clones and lacks some. The sample contains over 400,000 clones, about 90% of which appear only once. Sequenced here: peripheral blood, sampled in a trial of Ad26.COV2.S vaccine versus placebo. All receptors derive from a person between 18 and 65 years old who received the Ad26.COV2.S COVID-19 vaccine or a placebo. CDR3s include the opening cysteine and the closing phenylalanine or tryptophan. Each record gives: D gene, J gene, clone size, V gene, CDR3 DNA, CDR3 protein. The D gene is left open where the match is weak. A row's size may be missing; if present it is once, few, many or a size class.

TRBD2,TRBJ2-7,-,TRBV7-3,TGTGCCAGCAGCCCGGGACTAGCGGGAGAGGACGAGCAGTACTTC,CASSPGLAGEDEQYF
TRBD2,TRBJ2-1,-,TRBV3-1/TRBV3-2,TGTGCCAGCAGCTCGGGGACTAGCGGGAGAGGCAATGAGCAGTTCTTC,CASSSGTSGRGNEQFF
TRBD2,TRBJ2-1,-,TRBV5-1,TGCGCCAGCAGTTCAAGCGGGAGGGCCGTTGAGCAGTTCTTC,CASSSSGRAVEQFF
TRBD1,TRBJ2-1,once,TRBV29-1,TGCAGCGTTGCCCCGGGACAGAGAACCTACAATGAGCAGTTCTTC,CSVAPGQRTYNEQFF
-,TRBJ2-7,-,TRBV4-2,TGTGCCAGCAGCCAAGTTGCAGCCTACGAGCAGTACTTC,CASSQVAAYEQYF
TRBD2,TRBJ2-1,-,TRBV5-1,TGCGCCAGCAGCTGGGGACTAGCGGGTTACAATGAGCAGTTCTTC,CASSWGLAGYNEQFF
-,TRBJ2-4,-,TRBV28,TGTGCCAGCAGTTGGTTGGAACAAGCCAAAAACATTCAGTACTTC,CASSWLEQAKNIQYF
-,TRBJ1-6,-,TRBV27,TGTGCCAGCAGTCCACGCGCCCGCAGTTCACCCCTCCACTTT,CASSPRARSSPLHF
TRBD1,TRBJ2-7,-,TRBV15,TGTGCCACCAGCAAGGACAGGGGTTTGCTCTACGAGCAGTACTTC,CATSKDRGLLYEQYF
-,TRBJ2-3,-,TRBV5-8,TGTGCCAGCAGCAGGCCGGGTGGGCCAGATACGCAGTATTTT,CASSRPGGPDTQYF
-,TRBJ2-4,-,TRBV5-1,TGCGCCAGCAGCTTGGCTGGGGAGCGGGTCCCGTTCGGGGGCCTTCAGTACTTC,CASSLAGERVPFGGLQYF
-,TRBJ2-7,many,TRBV5-8,TGTGCCAGCAGCTTAGAGGGTTTCCAGGGTAGGGACTTC,CASSLEGFQGRDF
-,TRBJ1-4,-,TRBV18,TGTGCCAGCTCCAGAACAACTAATGAAAAACTGTTTTTT,CASSRTTNEKLFF
-,TRBJ1-5,-,TRBV28,TGTGCCAGCAGTCGCACAGGGTACAATCAGCCCCAGCATTTT,CASSRTGYNQPQHF
-,TRBJ2-7,-,TRBV28,TGTGCCAGCAGTTTGACCGAGGGGGACCATAGTGAGCAGTACTTC,CASSLTEGDHSEQYF
TRBD1,TRBJ2-7,-,TRBV7-6,TGTGCCAGCAGCTTACAACCGGGACAGGGAACCTACGAGCAGTACTTC,CASSLQPGQGTYEQYF
TRBD1,TRBJ1-4,-,TRBV5-1,TGCGCCAGCAGCTTGGCCCACGGACAGGGGGAAAAACTGTTTTTT,CASSLAHGQGEKLFF
-,TRBJ2-2,-,TRBV7-3,TGTGCCAGCAGCCATCAAGGAGGGAACACCGGGGAGCTGTTTTTT,CASSHQGGNTGELFF
TRBD1,TRBJ2-2,few,TRBV11-2,TGTGCCACCAGACGGACAGGGGTTACCGGGGAGCTGTTTTTT,CATRRTGVTGELFF
TRBD1,TRBJ2-2,-,TRBV29-1,TGCAGCGTTGAGAGGACAGGCCCCGGGGAGCTGTTTTTT,CSVERTGPGELFF
-,TRBJ2-3,-,TRBV27,TGTGCCAGCAGTTTATCGGGATACACAGTCCTACCCACAGATACGCAGTATTTT,CASSLSGYTVLPTDTQYF
-,TRBJ2-3,-,TRBV4-3,TGCGCCAGCAGCCAAGATCGGCCAGGGGGGATGGCAGATACGCAGTATTTT,CASSQDRPGGMADTQYF
-,TRBJ2-2,once,TRBV18,TGTGCCAGCTCACTCTCCGGGACTGCTATGGCCGGGGAGCTGTTTTTT,CASSLSGTAMAGELFF
-,TRBJ2-3,once,TRBV7-3,TGTGCCAGCAGCCCGGGACTGCGAGATACGCAGTATTTT,CASSPGLRDTQYF
TRBD2,TRBJ2-3,-,TRBV20-1,TGCAGTGCTAGTTCGGGGACTAGCGGGAGAGGGGCAGATACGCAGTATTTT,CSASSGTSGRGADTQYF
TRBD1,TRBJ1-4,-,TRBV7-9,TGTGCCAGCAGCGCCGGGACAGGGGTTGTGGAAAAACTGTTTTTT,CASSAGTGVVEKLFF
TRBD2,TRBJ2-5,-,TRBV6-5,TGTGCCAGCAGGCCCGGGGGGATGGAGACCCAGTACTTC,CASRPGGMETQYF
TRBD1,TRBJ1-4,-,TRBV9,TGTGCCAGCAGCGCGCAGGGGGGCGGTGAAAAACTGTTTTTT,CASSAQGGGEKLFF
-,TRBJ1-1,-,TRBV29-1,TGCAGCGCGGGGGGGGGAAAAAGCTCCCAAGCTTTCTTT,CSAGGGKSSQAFF
TRBD1,TRBJ2-5,-,TRBV5-1,TGCGCCAGCAGCTTTCCTCCGGGACAGGGGACAGAGACCCAGTACTTC,CASSFPPGQGTETQYF
-,TRBJ2-7,-,TRBV27,TGTGCCAGCAGTTTCGATTGGACCAAGCCCCCCTACGAGCAGTACTTC,CASSFDWTKPPYEQYF
-,TRBJ2-3,-,TRBV29-1,TGCAGCGTTGAAGTGGGACAATCCGGCGGAGATACGCAGTATTTT,CSVEVGQSGGDTQYF
TRBD2,TRBJ2-3,-,TRBV18,TGTGCCAGCTCACCAGTCGGCGGGAGTAACACAGATACGCAGTATTTT,CASSPVGGSNTDTQYF
TRBD1,TRBJ1-5,-,TRBV27,TGTGCCAGCAGTTTATCAGGGGACAGGGGCGGCAATCAGCCCCAGCATTTT,CASSLSGDRGGNQPQHF
TRBD1,TRBJ2-7,-,TRBV6-1,TGTGCCAGCAGTGAGGGACAGAACTCCTACGAGCAGTACTTC,CASSEGQNSYEQYF
-,TRBJ1-2,-,TRBV5-4,TGTGCCAGCACTCTTGCCGGGGTCTTCGACTATGGCTACACCTTC,CASTLAGVFDYGYTF
TRBD1,TRBJ2-7,-,TRBV6-5,TGTGCCAGCAGAGCTTGGGAGACAGGGGGGTACGAGCAGTACTTC,CASRAWETGGYEQYF
TRBD1,TRBJ1-2,-,TRBV9,TGTGCCAGCAGCGTAGACGGCTCAGGGGGGGGCTACACCTTC,CASSVDGSGGGYTF
-,TRBJ2-7,-,TRBV29-1,TGCAGCGTTGAATCGGGCTACGAGCAGTACTTC,CSVESGYEQYF
TRBD2,TRBJ2-7,-,TRBV7-9,TGTGCCAGCAGCTCTAGCGGCACAGGCTACGAGCAGTACTTC,CASSSSGTGYEQYF
-,TRBJ2-7,-,TRBV6-2/TRBV6-3,TGTGCCAGCAGTCCGAGGGGCTACGAGCAGTACTTC,CASSPRGYEQYF
TRBD2,TRBJ2-4,-,TRBV12-3/TRBV12-4,TGTGCCAGCAGCCTCGGGACTAGCGGGGCCAAGTACTTC,CASSLGTSGAKYF
TRBD2,TRBJ2-1,few,TRBV19,TGTGCCAGTAGTACTACTAGCGGGAGGGCCGGAGAGCAGTTCTTC,CASSTTSGRAGEQFF
-,TRBJ2-7,few,TRBV7-9,TGTGCCAGCAGCTTAGGCCTAGCCTACGAGCAGTACTTC,CASSLGLAYEQYF
TRBD2,TRBJ2-1,-,TRBV7-7,TGTGCCAGCAGCCCCAGACTAGCGGTCCCCATTAATGAGCAGTTCTTC,CASSPRLAVPINEQFF
-,TRBJ2-2,once,TRBV2,TGTGCCAGCAGTGAAGCCGGGGAGGACAGCTACACCGGGGAGCTGTTTTTT,CASSEAGEDSYTGELFF
-,TRBJ2-3,few,TRBV19,TGTGCCAGTAGTATAGAGGGCCGAAACACAGATACGCAGTATTTT,CASSIEGRNTDTQYF
-,TRBJ1-2,-,TRBV7-2,TGTGCCAGCAGCTCAAAGACAGCCCTCTATGGCTACACCTTC,CASSSKTALYGYTF
-,TRBJ2-7,-,TRBV4-2,TGTGCCAGCAGCCAAGATCTCATGGGTTGGAGCTCCTACGAGCAGTACTTC,CASSQDLMGWSSYEQYF
TRBD2,TRBJ2-7,-,TRBV23-1,TGCGCCAGCAGTCAATCACACTCGACTAGCGGGAGGAGGTACGAGCAGTACTTC,CASSQSHSTSGRRYEQYF
TRBD1,TRBJ2-1,-,TRBV6-6,TGTGCCAGCAGTTCTCAGACAGGGAGCTCCTACAATGAGCAGTTCTTC,CASSSQTGSSYNEQFF
TRBD2,TRBJ2-7,-,TRBV5-1,TGCGCCAGCACCTCCTCCGGGGGGATTTGGGGCGCCGAGCAGTACTTC,CASTSSGGIWGAEQYF
-,TRBJ1-1,-,TRBV28,TGTGCCACCTCGTTGTGGACACCGAACACTGAAGCTTTCTTT,CATSLWTPNTEAFF